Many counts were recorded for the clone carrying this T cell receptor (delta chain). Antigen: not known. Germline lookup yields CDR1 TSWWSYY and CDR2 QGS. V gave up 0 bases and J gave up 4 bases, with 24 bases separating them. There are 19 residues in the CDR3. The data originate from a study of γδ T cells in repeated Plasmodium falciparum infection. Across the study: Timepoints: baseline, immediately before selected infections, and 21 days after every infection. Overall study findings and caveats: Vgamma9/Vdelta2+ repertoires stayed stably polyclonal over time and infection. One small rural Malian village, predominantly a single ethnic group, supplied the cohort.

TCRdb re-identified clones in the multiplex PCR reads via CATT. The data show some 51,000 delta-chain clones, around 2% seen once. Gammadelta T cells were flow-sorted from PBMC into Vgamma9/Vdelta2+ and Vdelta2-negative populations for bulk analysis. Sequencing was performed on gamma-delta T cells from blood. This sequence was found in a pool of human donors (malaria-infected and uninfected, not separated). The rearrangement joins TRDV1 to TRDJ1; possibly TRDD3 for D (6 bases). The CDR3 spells CALGELWWRRAGDVDKLIF. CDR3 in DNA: TGTGCTCTTGGGGAACTATGGTGGAGACGAGCTGGGGACGTCGATAAACTCATCTTT.